What follows are 3 T cell receptor beta chains derived from one specimen sequenced in a study of early T cells in non-severe SARS-CoV-2 infection. In TCRdb, the 5' RACE reads were re-called with MiXCR into one record per CDR3 protein. The sample has 50,000 to 55,000 distinct CDR3 sequences; roughly 8.8% are singletons. Sequencing was carried out using whole blood. The receptors derive from an adult who was a healthcare worker with PCR-confirmed SARS-CoV-2 infection or an uninfected control (not recorded which).

This clonotype was observed a few times. CDR3 DNA sequence: TGTGCCAGCAGACGGTTTGGGCTAGCGGGAGGTGATGAGACCCAGTACTTC. Its protein is CASRRFGLAGGDETQYF. This rearrangement joins TRBV6-5 to TRBJ2-5; 11 positions match TRBD2. Germline CDR1 MNHEY, CDR2 SVGAGI. The CDR3 contains 17 residues. J was trimmed by 5 bases and V by 6 bases; bases with no gene match: 14.

Ten or more counts support this clonotype. The rearrangement joins TRBV6-5 to TRBJ2-7; TRBD1 matches 8 bases. The trim removed 2 bases at V and 11 bases at J, leaving 14 bases unmatched. Germline V gene lookup returns CDR1 MNHEY and CDR2 SVGAGI. The CDR3 is made up of 15 amino acids. CDR3 sequence reads: CASSYGRAGGRSEYF. DNA for the CDR3: TGTGCCAGCAGTTACGGAAGGGCAGGGGGCCGGTCGGAGTACTTC.

The chain combines TRBV12-3 or TRBV12-4 with TRBJ2-6; D is unclear. Trimming pared 5 bases from V and 4 bases from J, leaving 15 bases between. This CDR3 has 16 residues. The CDR3 bases are TGTGCCAGCAGTCCGATAGTAGCTGCAGGGGCCAACGTCCTGACTTTC. This codes for CASSPIVAAGANVLTF.